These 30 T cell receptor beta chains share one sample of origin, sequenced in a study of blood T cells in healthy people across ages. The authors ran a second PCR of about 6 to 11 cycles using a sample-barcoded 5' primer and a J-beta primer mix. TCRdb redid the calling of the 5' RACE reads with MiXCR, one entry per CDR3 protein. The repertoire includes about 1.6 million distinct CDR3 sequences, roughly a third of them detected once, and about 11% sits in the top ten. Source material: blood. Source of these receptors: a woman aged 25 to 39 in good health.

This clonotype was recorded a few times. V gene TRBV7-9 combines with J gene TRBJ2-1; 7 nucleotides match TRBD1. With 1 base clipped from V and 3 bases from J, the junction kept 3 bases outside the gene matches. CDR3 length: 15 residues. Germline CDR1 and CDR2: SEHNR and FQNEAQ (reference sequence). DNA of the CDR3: TGTGCCAGCAGCTTAGTCCGGACAGGCTACAATGAGCAGTTCTTC. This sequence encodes CASSLVRTGYNEQFF.

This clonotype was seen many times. CDR3: CASSLDRGIREKLFF. CDR3 coding DNA: TGTGCCAGCAGCTTGGATCGGGGGATCCGCGAAAAACTGTTTTTT. This chain links TRBV7-9 with TRBJ1-4, with a weak D call TRBD1 (5 bases). Trimming stripped 3 bases from V and 8 bases from J, with 16 bases between. The germline CDR1 and CDR2 sequences are SEHNR and FQNEAQ (reference sequence). The CDR3 sequence is 15 residues long.

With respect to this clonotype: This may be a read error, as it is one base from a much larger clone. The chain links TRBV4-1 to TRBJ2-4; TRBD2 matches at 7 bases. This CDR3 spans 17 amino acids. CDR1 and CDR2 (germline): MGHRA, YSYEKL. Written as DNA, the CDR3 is TGCACCAGCAGCCAAGAAGCGGGAACTCTAGCCAAAAACATTCAGTACTTC. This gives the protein CTSSQEAGTLAKNIQYF.

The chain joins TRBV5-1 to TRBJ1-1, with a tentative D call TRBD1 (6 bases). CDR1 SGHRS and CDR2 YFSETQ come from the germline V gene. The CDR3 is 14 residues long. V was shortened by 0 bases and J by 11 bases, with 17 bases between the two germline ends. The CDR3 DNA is TGCGCCAGCAGCTTGGTAAGAGGGGACAATGAGGCTTTCTTT. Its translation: CASSLVRGDNEAFF.

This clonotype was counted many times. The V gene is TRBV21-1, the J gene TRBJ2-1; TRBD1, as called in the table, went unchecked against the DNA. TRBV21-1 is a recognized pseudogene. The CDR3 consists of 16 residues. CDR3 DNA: TGTGCCAGCAGCAAAGCGGCAGGGCGAGGGATCAATGAGCAGTTCTTC. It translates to CASSKAAGRGINEQFF.

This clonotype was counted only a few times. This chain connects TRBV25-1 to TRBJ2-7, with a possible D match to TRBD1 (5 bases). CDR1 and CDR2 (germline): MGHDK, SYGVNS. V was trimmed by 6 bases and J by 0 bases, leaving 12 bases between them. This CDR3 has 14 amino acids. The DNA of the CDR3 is TGTGCCAGCAGCTCGGTAGGGGACTCCTACGAGCAGTACTTC. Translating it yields CASSSVGDSYEQYF.

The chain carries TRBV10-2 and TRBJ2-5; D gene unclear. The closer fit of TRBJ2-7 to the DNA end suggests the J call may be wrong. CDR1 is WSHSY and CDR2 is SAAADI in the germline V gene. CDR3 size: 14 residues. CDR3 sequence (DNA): TGCGCCAGCAGTGAGCCAGAGCTGAGCAACGAGCAGTACTTC. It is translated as CASSEPELSNEQYF.

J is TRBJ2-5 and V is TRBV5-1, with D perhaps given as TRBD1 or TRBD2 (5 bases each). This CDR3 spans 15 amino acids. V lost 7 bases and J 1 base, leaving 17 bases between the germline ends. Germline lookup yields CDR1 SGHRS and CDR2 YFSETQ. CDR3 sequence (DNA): TGCGCCAGCGGACGGGACCGACCATTCCAAGAGACCCAGTACTTC. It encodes CASGRDRPFQETQYF.

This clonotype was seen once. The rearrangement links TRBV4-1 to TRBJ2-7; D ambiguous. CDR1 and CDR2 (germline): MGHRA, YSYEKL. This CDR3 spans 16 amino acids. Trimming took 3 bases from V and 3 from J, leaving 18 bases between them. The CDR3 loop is CASSHPSELNFYEQYF. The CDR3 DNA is TGCGCCAGCAGCCACCCCTCCGAGCTTAACTTCTACGAGCAGTACTTC.

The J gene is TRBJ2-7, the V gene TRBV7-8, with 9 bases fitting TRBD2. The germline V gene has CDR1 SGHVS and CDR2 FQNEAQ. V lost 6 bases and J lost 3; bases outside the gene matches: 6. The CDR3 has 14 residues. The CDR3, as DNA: TGTGCCAGCAGTATAGGACTAGCGCGCTACGAGCAGTACTTC. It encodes CASSIGLARYEQYF.

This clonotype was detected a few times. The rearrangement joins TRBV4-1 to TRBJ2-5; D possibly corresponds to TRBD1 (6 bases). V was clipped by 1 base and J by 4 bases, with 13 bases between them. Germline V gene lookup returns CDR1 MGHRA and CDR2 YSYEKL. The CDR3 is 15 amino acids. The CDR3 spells CASSQAGLDRETQYF. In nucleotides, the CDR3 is TGCGCCAGCAGCCAAGCCGGACTGGACAGAGAGACCCAGTACTTC.

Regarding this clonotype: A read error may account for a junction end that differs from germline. The CDR3 region is CAGSPPGLAGEYF. For the CDR3, the DNA is TGTGCCGGCTCACCACCCGGTCTAGCGGGAGAGTACTTC. This chain links TRBV18 with TRBJ2-7; 10 bases are a match to TRBD2. The length of the CDR3 is 13 residues. CDR1 KGHSH and CDR2 LQKENI come from the germline V gene. The variable domain in full, completed from reference TRBV18 and TRBJ2-7, reads NAGVMQNPRHLVRRRGQEARLRCSPMKGHSHVYWYRQLPEEGLKFMVYLQKENIIDESGMPKERFSAEFPKEGPSILRIQQVVRGDSAAYFCAGSPPGLAGEYFGPGTRLTVT.

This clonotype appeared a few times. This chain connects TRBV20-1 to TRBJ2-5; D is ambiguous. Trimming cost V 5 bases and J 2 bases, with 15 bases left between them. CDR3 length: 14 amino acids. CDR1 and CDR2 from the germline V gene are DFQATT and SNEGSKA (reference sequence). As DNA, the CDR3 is TGCAGTGCTGCCCCGCGGTCAGAACAAGAGACCCAGTACTTC. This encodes CSAAPRSEQETQYF.

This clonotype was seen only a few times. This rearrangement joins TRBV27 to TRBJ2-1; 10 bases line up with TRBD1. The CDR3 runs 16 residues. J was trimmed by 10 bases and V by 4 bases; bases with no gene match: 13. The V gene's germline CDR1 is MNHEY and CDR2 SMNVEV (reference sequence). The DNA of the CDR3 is TGTGCCAGCAGTTCCCTTGGACAGGGGGGCATCTCCGAGCAGTTCTTC. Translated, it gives CASSSLGQGGISEQFF.

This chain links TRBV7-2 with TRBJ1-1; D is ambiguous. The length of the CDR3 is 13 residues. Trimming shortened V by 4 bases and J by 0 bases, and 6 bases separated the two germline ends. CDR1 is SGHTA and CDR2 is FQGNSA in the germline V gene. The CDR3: CTSSSNLNTEAFF. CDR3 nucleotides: TGTACCAGCAGCTCCAACCTGAACACTGAAGCTTTCTTT.

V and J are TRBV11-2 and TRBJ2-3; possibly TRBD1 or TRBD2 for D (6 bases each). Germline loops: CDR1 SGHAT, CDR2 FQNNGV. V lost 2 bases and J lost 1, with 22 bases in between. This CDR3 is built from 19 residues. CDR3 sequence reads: CASSLIARDTYGGTDTQYF. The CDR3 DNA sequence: TGTGCCAGCAGCTTAATAGCGCGGGACACTTACGGGGGCACAGATACGCAGTATTTT.

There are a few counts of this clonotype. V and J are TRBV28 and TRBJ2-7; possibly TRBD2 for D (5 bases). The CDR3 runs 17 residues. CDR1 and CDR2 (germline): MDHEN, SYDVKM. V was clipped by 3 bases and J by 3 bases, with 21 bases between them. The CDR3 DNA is TGTGCCAGCAGTTTTGTGTTTCTGGGGAGAAAGGGCTACGAGCAGTACTTC. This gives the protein CASSFVFLGRKGYEQYF.

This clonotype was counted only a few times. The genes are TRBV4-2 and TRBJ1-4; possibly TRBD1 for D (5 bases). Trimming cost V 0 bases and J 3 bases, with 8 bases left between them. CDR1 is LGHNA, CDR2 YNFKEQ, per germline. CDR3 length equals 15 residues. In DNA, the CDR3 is TGTGCCAGCAGCCAAGATCGGGGCCCTAATGAAAAACTGTTTTTT. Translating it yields CASSQDRGPNEKLFF.

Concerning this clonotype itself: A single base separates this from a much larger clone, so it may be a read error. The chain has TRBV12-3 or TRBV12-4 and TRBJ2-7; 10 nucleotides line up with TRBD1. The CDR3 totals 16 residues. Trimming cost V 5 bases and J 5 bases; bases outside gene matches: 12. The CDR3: CASSEDWGQGRDEQYF. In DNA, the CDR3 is TGTGCCAGCAGTGAAGACTGGGGACAGGGGAGAGACGAGCAGTACTTC.

The DNA for the CDR3 is TGTGCCAGCAGTTTCGGCCCGTCTTATCGCCGGACCGAGCAGTACTTC. Encoded protein: CASSFGPSYRRTEQYF. The rearrangement links TRBV28 to TRBJ2-7, with D unresolved. Per germline, CDR1 MDHEN and CDR2 SYDVKM. With 3 bases removed from V and 6 bases from J, the gap between germline ends came to 21 bases. The CDR3 extends over 16 amino acids.

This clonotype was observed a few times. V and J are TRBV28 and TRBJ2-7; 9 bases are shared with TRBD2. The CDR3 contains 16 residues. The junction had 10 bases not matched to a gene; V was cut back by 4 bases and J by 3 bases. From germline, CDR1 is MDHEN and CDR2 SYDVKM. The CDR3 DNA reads TGTGCCAGCAGTTCTCTGAGTAGCGGGAGTTTCTACGAGCAGTACTTC. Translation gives CASSSLSSGSFYEQYF.

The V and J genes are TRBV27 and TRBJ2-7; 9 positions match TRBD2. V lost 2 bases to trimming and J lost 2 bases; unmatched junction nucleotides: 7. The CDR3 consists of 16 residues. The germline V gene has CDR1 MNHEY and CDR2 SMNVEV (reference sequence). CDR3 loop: CASSLKGLALPYEQYF. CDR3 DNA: TGTGCCAGCAGTTTAAAGGGACTAGCTCTTCCCTACGAGCAGTACTTC.

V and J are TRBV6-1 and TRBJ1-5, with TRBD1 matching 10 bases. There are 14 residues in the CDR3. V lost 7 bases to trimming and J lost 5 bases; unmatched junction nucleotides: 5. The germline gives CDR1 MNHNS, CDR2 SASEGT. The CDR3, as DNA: TGTGCCAGCATAGCGGACAGGGGGGATCAGCCCCAGCATTTT. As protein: CASIADRGDQPQHF.

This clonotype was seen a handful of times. CDR3: CASSQPGRETQYF. The CDR3 region has the DNA TGTGCCAGCAGCCAGCCGGGACGAGAGACCCAGTACTTC. This sequence joins TRBV3-1 and TRBJ2-5; D assignment may be TRBD1 or TRBD2 (5 bases each). The CDR3 runs to 13 residues. The germline V gene has CDR1 LGHDT and CDR2 YNNKEL (reference sequence). The V gene lost 3 bases and the J gene lost 4 bases, with 9 bases spanning the gap.

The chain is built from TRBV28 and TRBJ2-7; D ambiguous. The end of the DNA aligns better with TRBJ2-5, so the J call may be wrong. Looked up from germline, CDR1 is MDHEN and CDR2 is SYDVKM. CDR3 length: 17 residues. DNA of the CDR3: TGTGCCAGCAGTTTATTTGCTGGTGCCCCCCCGGAAGAGACCCAGTACTTC. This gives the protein CASSLFAGAPPEETQYF.

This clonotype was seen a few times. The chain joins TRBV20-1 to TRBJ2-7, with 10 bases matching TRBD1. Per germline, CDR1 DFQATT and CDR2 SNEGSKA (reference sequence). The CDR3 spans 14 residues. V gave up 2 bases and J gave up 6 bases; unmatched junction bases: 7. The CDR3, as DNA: TGCAGTGCTAGATCCGGGACAGGGGTCTCCGAGCAGTACTTC. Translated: CSARSGTGVSEQYF.

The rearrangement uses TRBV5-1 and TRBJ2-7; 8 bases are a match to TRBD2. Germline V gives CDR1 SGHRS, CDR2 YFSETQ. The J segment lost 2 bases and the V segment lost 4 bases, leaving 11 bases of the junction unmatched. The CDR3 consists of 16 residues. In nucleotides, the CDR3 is TGCGCCAGCAGCCCCGGGTTAACCGGGAGGGCCTACGAGCAGTACTTC. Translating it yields CASSPGLTGRAYEQYF.

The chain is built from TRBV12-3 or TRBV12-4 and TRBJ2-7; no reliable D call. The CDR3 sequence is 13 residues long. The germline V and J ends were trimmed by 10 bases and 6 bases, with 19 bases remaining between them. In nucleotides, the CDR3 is TGTGCCAACAGCCATGACACAAAGCCCGAGCAGTACTTC. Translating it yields CANSHDTKPEQYF.

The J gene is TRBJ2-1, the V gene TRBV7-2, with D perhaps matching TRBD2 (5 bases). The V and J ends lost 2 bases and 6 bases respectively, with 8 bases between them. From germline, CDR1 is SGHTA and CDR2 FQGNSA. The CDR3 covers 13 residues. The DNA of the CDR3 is TGTGCCAGCAGCTTACTGAGGGCCAATGAGCAGTTCTTC. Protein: CASSLLRANEQFF.

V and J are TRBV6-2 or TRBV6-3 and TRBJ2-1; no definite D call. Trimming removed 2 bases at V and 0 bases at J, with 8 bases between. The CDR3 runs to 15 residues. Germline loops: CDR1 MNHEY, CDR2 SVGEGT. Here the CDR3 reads CASSYLPNSYNEQFF. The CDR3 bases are TGTGCCAGCAGTTACCTTCCGAACTCCTACAATGAGCAGTTCTTC.